Below, 31 T cell receptor beta chains from the same sample are listed, as sequenced in a study of blood T cells in healthy people across ages. The authors ran a second PCR of roughly 6 to 11 cycles using a sample-barcoded 5' primer and a J-beta primer mix. TCRdb itself ran the 5' RACE reads through MiXCR, one entry per CDR3 protein. The table shows over 450,000 distinct CDR3 sequences, with 24% occurring only once. These same data were also listed under a study on T cells of mothers and their children.

The sample taken for sequencing was blood. These receptors were collected from a boy aged 10-17 years in good health.

The chain combines TRBV12-3 or TRBV12-4 with TRBJ2-4; D might be TRBD1 (6 bases). V lost 3 bases to trimming and J lost 0 bases, with 15 bases between them. This CDR3 has 17 amino acids. Written as DNA, the CDR3 is TGTGCCAGCAGTTTCTCTCCAGGGGTTGGAGCCAAAAACATTCAGTACTTC. Protein sequence: CASSFSPGVGAKNIQYF.

About this clonotype itself: An end of the junction does not agree with germline; a read error may underlie this. This chain links TRBV20-1 with TRBJ2-3, with D unresolved. CDR3 length: 14 amino acids. The V gene's germline CDR1 is DFQATT and CDR2 SNEGSKA (reference sequence). The CDR3 coding sequence is TGCAGTGCCTACCGGAGAACCGAAACAGATATGCAGTATTTT. This sequence encodes CSAYRRTETDMQYF.

A few counts support this clonotype. CDR3 loop: CASSLWELVRAEGTDTQYF. In nucleotides, the CDR3 is TGTGCCAGCAGTTTATGGGAATTGGTGAGGGCAGAGGGCACAGATACGCAGTATTTT. The chain combines TRBV28 with TRBJ2-3; tentative D call: TRBD2 (5 bases). Germline CDR1 is MDHEN and CDR2 is SYDVKM. V lost 0 bases, J lost 1 base, and 20 bases lay in between. This CDR3 spans 19 amino acids.

The gene calls are TRBV6-5 and TRBJ2-7; 8 nucleotides match TRBD2. Looked up from germline, CDR1 is MNHEY and CDR2 is SVGAGI. Trimming took 8 bases from V and 2 from J; bases not matched to a gene: 8. This CDR3 has 14 residues. The CDR3 nucleotides read TGTGCCAGCGGGCTTAGCGGGGCCACCTACGAGCAGTACTTC. Translating gives CASGLSGATYEQYF.

This CDR3 is CSARAGANQETQYF. DNA for the CDR3: TGCAGTGCTAGAGCGGGGGCGAACCAAGAGACCCAGTACTTC. V and J are TRBV20-1 and TRBJ2-5; D assignment may be TRBD1 or TRBD2 (6 bases each). Germline V gene lookup returns CDR1 DFQATT and CDR2 SNEGSKA (reference sequence). With 1 base removed from V and 0 bases from J, the gap between germline ends came to 9 bases. CDR3 length: 14 residues.

This clonotype was counted a few times. The gene calls are TRBV4-1 and TRBJ2-1; TRBD2 agrees at 7 bases. From germline, CDR1 is MGHRA and CDR2 YSYEKL. CDR3 length equals 18 residues. With V trimmed by 1 base and J by 0 bases, 9 bases remained unmatched. In DNA, the CDR3 is TGCGCCAGCAGCCAAGTTATTTGGGGGAGGGCCTCCTACAATGAGCAGTTCTTC. It yields the protein CASSQVIWGRASYNEQFF.

This clonotype turned up a few times. V and J are TRBV6-2 or TRBV6-3 and TRBJ2-7, with D possibly matching TRBD1 (6 bases). The V and J ends lost 6 bases and 3 bases respectively, with 18 bases between them. The CDR3 has 15 amino acids. CDR1 MNHEY and CDR2 SVGEGT come from the germline V gene. CDR3 sequence: CASRHPSTGGYEQYF. The CDR3 nucleotides read TGTGCCAGCAGACATCCGTCGACAGGAGGCTACGAGCAGTACTTC.

This clonotype was picked up a small number of times. One end of the junction is discordant with germline, which a read error may explain. The chain links TRBV2 to TRBJ2-4, with a possible D match to TRBD1 (6 bases). CDR3 length equals 15 residues. Germline V CDR1 and CDR2: SNHLY, FYNNEI. CDR3 nucleotide sequence: TGTGCCAGCACCGTAAATGTCGACAGGAAAAACATTCAGTGCTTC. Its translation is CASTVNVDRKNIQCF.

This sequence joins TRBV4-3 and TRBJ2-4, with D hard to call. The CDR3 has 16 residues. V was cut by 0 bases and J by 0 bases, with 9 bases left in between. CDR1 is LGHNA, CDR2 YSLEER, per germline. DNA for the CDR3: TGCGCCAGCAGCCAAGATCGGGTACTAGCCAAAAACATTCAGTACTTC. This codes for CASSQDRVLAKNIQYF.

This clonotype was counted a few times. The V and J genes are TRBV18 and TRBJ2-7, with a weak D call TRBD2 (6 bases). Germline CDR1 KGHSH, CDR2 LQKENI. The CDR3 has 14 residues. Trimming shortened V by 1 base and J by 2 bases, and 9 bases separated the two germline ends. The CDR3: CASSPRGTAYEQYF. CDR3 nucleotide sequence: TGTGCCAGCTCACCACGCGGGACCGCCTACGAGCAGTACTTC. The whole variable domain, filled in from reference TRBV18 and TRBJ2-7, reads NAGVMQNPRHLVRRRGQEARLRCSPMKGHSHVYWYRQLPEEGLKFMVYLQKENIIDESGMPKERFSAEFPKEGPSILRIQQVVRGDSAAYFCASSPRGTAYEQYFGPGTRLTVT.

The chain couples TRBV6-2 or TRBV6-3 to TRBJ2-7; maybe TRBD1 (6 bases). The CDR3 totals 15 residues. Trimming pared 4 bases from V and 3 bases from J, leaving 16 bases between. Germline V CDR1 and CDR2: MNHEY, SVGEGT. CDR3 residues: CASSSPTGPLYEQYF. In DNA, the CDR3 is TGTGCCAGCAGTTCCCCTACAGGGCCTCTCTACGAGCAGTACTTC.

This chain links TRBV24-1 with TRBJ1-2; D is uncertain. Looked up from germline, CDR1 is KGHDR and CDR2 is SFDVKD. Trimming stripped 3 bases from V and 4 bases from J, with 5 bases between. This CDR3 contains 12 residues. This CDR3 reads CATSDRIYGYTF. CDR3 DNA: TGTGCCACCAGTGATCGCATCTATGGCTACACCTTC.

This clonotype was seen a few times. The CDR3 sequence: CASRTSGCYEQYF. Written as DNA, the CDR3 is TGTGCCAGCAGAACAAGCGGGTGCTACGAGCAGTACTTC. V and J are TRBV12-3 or TRBV12-4 and TRBJ2-7, with D possibly being TRBD2 (6 bases). V lost 6 bases to trimming and J lost 3 bases, with 12 bases between them. This CDR3 comprises 13 residues.

This clonotype has just a few counts. One end of the junction does not line up with germline, which may come from a read error. The chain couples TRBV7-9 to TRBJ2-1; 10 bases are a match to TRBD1. The CDR3 covers 15 residues. CDR1 is SEHNR, CDR2 FQNEAQ, per germline (reference sequence). CDR3 amino acids: CVSSLGTGAYNEQFF. The CDR3 bases are TGTGTCAGCAGCTTAGGGACAGGGGCATACAATGAGCAGTTCTTC.

This CDR3 is CSARVASGTHEQFF. In DNA, the CDR3 is TGCAGTGCTAGAGTGGCTAGCGGGACCCATGAGCAGTTCTTC. The rearrangement uses TRBV20-1 and TRBJ2-1; TRBD2 matches at 9 bases. This CDR3 spans 14 amino acids. Unmatched junction bases numbered 6, after V lost 1 base and J lost 8 bases. Germline CDR1 reads DFQATT; CDR2 reads SNEGSKA (reference sequence).

This clonotype was seen more than once but under ten times. The chain employs TRBV24-1 and TRBJ2-5; tentative D call: TRBD1 (6 bases). The germline V gene has CDR1 KGHDR and CDR2 SFDVKD. This CDR3 has 12 amino acids. The V end was cut by 8 bases, the J end by 7 bases, with 13 bases between. The CDR3 DNA sequence: TGTGCCACCAAGGATATAGGGGGGACCCAGTACTTC. Translated, it gives CATKDIGGTQYF.

This clonotype occurred a few times. The chain is built from TRBV18 and TRBJ2-3, with D uncertain. The CDR3 length is 16 residues. Trimming cost V 2 bases and J 4 bases, with 16 bases left between them. The germline CDR1 and CDR2 sequences are KGHSH and LQKENI. In nucleotides, the CDR3 is TGTGCCAGCTCACCAATTTCGCTAGAGGTCGCAGATACGCAGTATTTT. Translation gives CASSPISLEVADTQYF.

The chain carries TRBV2 and TRBJ1-4, with D maybe TRBD1 (5 bases). The CDR3 is 14 amino acids. Trimming took off 3 bases at V and 6 bases at J, with 11 bases between the two ends. Germline CDR1 reads SNHLY; CDR2 reads FYNNEI. CDR3 loop: CASSDGQTDEKLFF. In DNA, the CDR3 is TGTGCCAGCAGTGATGGACAAACGGATGAAAAACTGTTTTTT.

This clonotype was counted once. It is likely a read error, because the conserved phenylalanine at the end of the CDR3 is missing. The limits of the CDR3 on the DNA are not certain, so only TCRdb's listed CDR3 is given. The genes are TRBV4-3 and TRBJ2-5. The germline gives CDR1 LGHNA, CDR2 YSLEER. The CDR3 adds up to 15 amino acids, both ends counted. The CDR3 sequence is CASSQDFASSYEQNL.

The V call is TRBV5-1, the J call TRBJ1-2; D unresolved. V was clipped by 5 bases and J by 2 bases, with 19 bases between them. This CDR3 region has 16 residues. CDR1 and CDR2 (germline): SGHRS, YFSETQ. DNA of the CDR3: TGCGCCAGCAGTCTAATCCCGGGAGTCCGGAACTATGGCTACACCTTC. Translation: CASSLIPGVRNYGYTF.

The chain uses TRBV5-1 and TRBJ1-4, with 7 bases matching TRBD1. Per the germline V gene, CDR1 is SGHRS and CDR2 is YFSETQ. With 1 base clipped from V and 4 bases from J, the junction kept 13 bases outside the gene matches. CDR3 length equals 18 residues. The CDR3 nucleotides read TGCGCCAGCAGCTTGAGCGAGAGCCTACAGGGGTTTAATGAAAAACTGTTTTTT. It is translated as CASSLSESLQGFNEKLFF.

This clonotype was picked up one time. The chain has TRBV20-1 and TRBJ2-5, with 12 nucleotides matching TRBD2. Losses at the gene ends were 3 bases for V and 4 bases for J; bases not matched to a gene: 6. Germline CDR1 DFQATT, CDR2 SNEGSKA (reference sequence). The CDR3 runs to 15 residues. In DNA form, the CDR3 reads TGCAGTGCTAGGTCGGCACTAGCGGGGGGAGAGACCCAGTACTTC. Its protein is CSARSALAGGETQYF.

The J gene is TRBJ1-6, the V gene TRBV4-3; no firm D call. Germline assignment: CDR1 LGHNA and CDR2 YSLEER. The CDR3 covers 14 residues. The V end was cut by 1 base, the J end by 7 bases, with 8 bases between. CDR3 nucleotides: TGCGCCAGCAGCCAAGGGAGGTCCAATTCACCCCTCCACTTT. This codes for CASSQGRSNSPLHF.

The table lists this clonotype with many counts. The J gene is TRBJ1-1, the V gene TRBV18; 8 nucleotides agree with TRBD1. The CDR3 covers 13 residues. V lost 8 bases to trimming and J lost 4 bases; unmatched junction nucleotides: 6. Germline assignment: CDR1 KGHSH and CDR2 LQKENI. CDR3 protein: CASSPGQGTEAFF. The CDR3 DNA sequence: TGTGCCAGCAGCCCTGGACAGGGCACTGAAGCTTTCTTT.

This clonotype was picked up a small number of times. The chain recombines TRBV24-1 with TRBJ2-1; 7 bases line up with TRBD2. Germline V gene sequence: CDR1 KGHDR, CDR2 SFDVKD. V shed 0 bases, J shed 8 bases, and the junction held 3 bases outside the gene matches. The CDR3 runs 14 residues. Here the CDR3 DNA reads TGTGCCACCAGTGATTTGCGCGGGAGCTATGAGCAGTTCTTC. Protein sequence: CATSDLRGSYEQFF.

The chain links TRBV3-1 to TRBJ2-5; possible D gene TRBD1, 5 bases. The germline CDR1 and CDR2 sequences are LGHDT and YNNKEL (reference sequence). The CDR3 consists of 17 residues. V shed 1 base and J shed 0 bases, with 15 bases lying between them. The CDR3 coding sequence is TGTGCCAGCAGCCAAGGATCAATGACAGAGTACCAAGAGACCCAGTACTTC. It is translated as CASSQGSMTEYQETQYF.

The rearrangement joins TRBV20-1 to TRBJ2-3; D remains ambiguous. The V end lost 0 bases, the J end lost 4 bases, and 11 bases lay between the germline ends. The CDR3 runs to 14 residues. The germline V gene encodes CDR1 DFQATT and CDR2 SNEGSKA (reference sequence). The CDR3 DNA sequence: TGCAGTGCTAGAGAAATGGTATCCTCAGATACGCAGTATTTT. Its protein product is CSAREMVSSDTQYF.

With regard to this clonotype: A much bigger clone sits one base away, suggesting this may be a read error. The chain joins TRBV6-4 to TRBJ2-3; D might be TRBD1 (5 bases). Looked up from germline, CDR1 is MRHNA and CDR2 is SNTAGT. The CDR3 extends over 13 amino acids. This CDR3 is CASGAGHTGTQYF. CDR3 in DNA: TGTGCCAGCGGGGCAGGGCACACAGGTACGCAGTATTTT.

The CDR3 DNA is TGTGCCAGCAGCTTAGCTTCAGAAACCTACGAGCAGTACTTC. It codes for CASSLASETYEQYF. The chain couples TRBV7-2 to TRBJ2-7, with no clear D. There are 14 residues in the CDR3. Trimming took off 0 bases at V and 2 bases at J, with 8 bases between the two ends. Germline CDR1 is SGHTA and CDR2 is FQGNSA.

Ten or more counts support this clonotype. This rearrangement joins TRBV7-2 to TRBJ2-7; 9 bases match TRBD1. The germline V gene has CDR1 SGHTA and CDR2 FQGNSA. V lost 5 bases and J lost 3; bases outside the gene matches: 5. The CDR3 is 14 amino acids. This CDR3 is CASSPGTGRYEQYF. In DNA form, the CDR3 reads TGTGCCAGCAGCCCCGGGACAGGGCGCTACGAGCAGTACTTC.

In its sample, this clonotype was seen a few times. The chain is built from TRBV6-2 or TRBV6-3 and TRBJ2-7; D gene ambiguous. Trimming took 6 bases from V and 6 from J, leaving 21 bases between them. Per germline, CDR1 MNHEY and CDR2 SVGEGT. The CDR3 consists of 15 residues. CDR3 amino acids: CASRTEQSESSEQYF. The CDR3 DNA follows: TGTGCCAGCAGAACAGAACAGAGCGAGAGCTCCGAGCAGTACTTC.